This T cell receptor (beta chain) emerged from a study of tumor-infiltrating lymphocytes in localized non-small cell lung cancer. Study-wide findings and caveats: Different pieces of the same tissue went to different assays, confounding technical variation with intratumor heterogeneity.

Assay: immunoSEQ multiplex PCR; the TCRdb copy retains only in-frame clones and omits some. The table shows 10,000 to 13,000 clones, with about three fifths occurring only once. Concerning this clone: What it binds is unknown.

The germline CDR1 and CDR2 sequences are WSHSY and SAAADI. There are 12 residues in the CDR3. The V and J ends lost 8 bases and 7 bases respectively, with 9 bases between them. The origin of this receptor is a human donor with non-small cell lung cancer. The sequencing input was lung tumor tissue. J is TRBJ1-6 and V is TRBV10-2; D gene uncertain. The DNA of the CDR3 is TGCGCCAGCGCGAAGGGAAATTCACCCCTCCACTTT. Residues: CASAKGNSPLHF.